These T cell receptor beta chains were read from a single sample in a study of cytomegalovirus exposure and HLA in healthy donors. Data came from immunoSEQ multiplex PCR; TCRdb stores just in-frame clones and leaves some out. The table has tens of thousands of clones, roughly two thirds seen once. The sample consisted of PBMCs. These receptors all stem from a man aged 35 to 55 in good health and CMV-seropositive. Both conserved end residues are part of each CDR3. The size entry is marked missing in some rows and otherwise reads once, few, many or a size class.

cdr3_aa | j_call | cdr3_length | clone_size | v_call
CAPSGNLYGYTF | TRBJ1-2 | 12 | - | TRBV21-1
CSVVPDGTYEQYF | TRBJ2-7 | 13 | - | TRBV29-1
CAWAPRTVSPLHF | TRBJ1-6 | 13 | once | TRBV30
CASSSQPGQGLYF | TRBJ2-3 | 13 | - | TRBV19
CASSQEWTGGISPLHF | TRBJ1-6 | 16 | - | TRBV4-2
CASSLGQGVNPEAFF | TRBJ1-1 | 15 | - | TRBV7-9
CASRYPGTGGGTGELFF | TRBJ2-2 | 17 | - | TRBV19
CASSDGQGSEKLFF | TRBJ1-4 | 14 | - | TRBV2
CASSLGTAISYEQYF | TRBJ2-7 | 15 | - | TRBV5-6
CASSLVPDRGVGNTIYF | TRBJ1-3 | 17 | - | TRBV5-1
CASSLRGGRISGNTIYF | TRBJ1-3 | 17 | - | TRBV13
CASSFRAGVAGELFF | TRBJ2-2 | 15 | - | TRBV27
CASSQGETGRGGYGYTF | TRBJ1-2 | 17 | - | TRBV4-2
CASSSQNQPQHF | TRBJ1-5 | 12 | - | TRBV7-9
CASSLYAGGEGRNTEAFF | TRBJ1-1 | 18 | - | TRBV27
CAARTANQPQHF | TRBJ1-5 | 12 | - | TRBV19
CSVAAQGMNTEAFF | TRBJ1-1 | 14 | - | TRBV29-1
CASSIEDRNQPQHF | TRBJ1-5 | 14 | - | TRBV19
CASSGAPGQGYEQYF | TRBJ2-7 | 15 | - | TRBV28
CASSDPTGKAFF | TRBJ1-1 | 12 | once | TRBV6-4
CASSLGQNQPQHF | TRBJ1-5 | 13 | - | TRBV7-9
CASSILPSTGMPGYTF | TRBJ1-2 | 16 | few | TRBV19
CASSAGQLSNQPQHF | TRBJ1-5 | 15 | - | TRBV25-1
CASKGGVFTEAFF | TRBJ1-1 | 13 | - | TRBV6-5
CASSPVGREGYNEQFF | TRBJ2-1 | 16 | - | TRBV2
CASSPVDTDFYGYTF | TRBJ1-2 | 15 | - | TRBV6-5
CASSLSEGGDGYTF | TRBJ1-2 | 14 | few | TRBV7-8
CASSEAPGQGNQPQHF | TRBJ1-5 | 16 | - | TRBV10-1
CASGLSAGGETQYF | TRBJ2-5 | 14 | - | TRBV12-5
CASSILGSSIYEQYF | TRBJ2-7 | 15 | - | TRBV19
CASSRTWGGNNEKLFF | TRBJ1-4 | 16 | - | TRBV6-6
CSVPSAFTSGLYQETQYF | TRBJ2-5 | 18 | - | TRBV29-1
CASSLQGFATNEKLFF | TRBJ1-4 | 16 | few | TRBV5-4
CASRTDSNQPQHF | TRBJ1-5 | 13 | - | TRBV6-5
CASSVGTSVYNEQFF | TRBJ2-1 | 15 | once | TRBV6-5
CASSKDGGTTDTQYF | TRBJ2-3 | 15 | - | TRBV5-1
CSVLDRLGTEAFF | TRBJ1-1 | 13 | - | TRBV29-1
CASSQDRTAKTQYF | TRBJ2-5 | 14 | - | TRBV4-3
CSVEGGTGTGELFF | TRBJ2-2 | 14 | once | TRBV29-1
CASSLVQGAGNSPLHF | TRBJ1-6 | 16 | - | TRBV5-1
CASSLDRGETQYF | TRBJ2-5 | 13 | once | TRBV7-7
CASSPGGTGNGYTF | TRBJ1-2 | 14 | - | TRBV5-6